This T cell receptor beta chain was sequenced during a study of response to subunit inactivated influenza vaccine. Study results and caveats: Each seasonal influenza vaccination, the authors suggested, recruits few new T cells.

TCRdb re-called the RT-PCR reads through MiXCR, storing one row per CDR3 protein. The sample carries about 190,000 distinct CDR3 sequences, about 15% recorded once. Germline values: CDR1 MNHNS, CDR2 SASEGT. This CDR3 comprises 18 residues. The ends lost 6 bases at V and 8 bases at J; junction bases unmatched: 14. Worth noting for this clonotype: Its specificity is unknown.

The clonotype originates from a man aged 45-60 years who received an inactivated influenza vaccine. The specimen comprised CD8+ T cells sorted from PBMCs, sampled roughly 5 days after vaccination. The rearrangement joins TRBV6-1 to TRBJ2-1; 15 positions match TRBD2. The CDR3 sequence: CASRTGLAGGIGFHEQFF. The CDR3, as DNA: TGTGCCAGCAGAACGGGACTAGCGGGAGGTATTGGGTTCCATGAGCAGTTCTTC.